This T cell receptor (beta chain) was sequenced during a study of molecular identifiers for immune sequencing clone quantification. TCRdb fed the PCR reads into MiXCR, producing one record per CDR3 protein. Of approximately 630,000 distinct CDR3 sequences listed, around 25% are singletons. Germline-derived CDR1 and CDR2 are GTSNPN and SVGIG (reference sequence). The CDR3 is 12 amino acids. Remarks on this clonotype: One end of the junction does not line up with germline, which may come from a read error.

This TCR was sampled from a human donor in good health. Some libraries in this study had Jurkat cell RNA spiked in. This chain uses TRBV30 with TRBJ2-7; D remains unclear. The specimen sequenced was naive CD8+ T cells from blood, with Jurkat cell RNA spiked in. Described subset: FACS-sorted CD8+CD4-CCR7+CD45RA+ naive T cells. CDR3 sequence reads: CAWSHGYHEQCF. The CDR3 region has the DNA TGTGCCTGGAGCCATGGTTACCACGAGCAGTGCTTC.